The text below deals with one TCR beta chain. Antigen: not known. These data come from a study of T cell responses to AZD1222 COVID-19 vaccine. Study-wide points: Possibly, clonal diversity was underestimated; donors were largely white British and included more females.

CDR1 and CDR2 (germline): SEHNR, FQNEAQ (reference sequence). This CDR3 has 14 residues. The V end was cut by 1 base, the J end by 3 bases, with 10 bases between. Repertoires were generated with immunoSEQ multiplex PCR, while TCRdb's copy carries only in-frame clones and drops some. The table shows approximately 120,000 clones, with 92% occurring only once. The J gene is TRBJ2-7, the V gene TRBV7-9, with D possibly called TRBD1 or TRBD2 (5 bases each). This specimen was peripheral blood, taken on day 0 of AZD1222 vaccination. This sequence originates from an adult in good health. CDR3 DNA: TGTGCCAGCAGCTTAGAGGTTGGGGGCTACGAGCAGTACTTC. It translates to CASSLEVGGYEQYF.